This is a list of T cell receptor beta chains from one sample in a study of cytomegalovirus exposure and HLA in healthy donors. The assay was immunoSEQ multiplex PCR, and TCRdb's table has in-frame clones only and misses some. Reported are 130,000 or so clones; the ten largest clones contain roughly 1.5%. Sequenced sample: PBMCs. The receptors were sampled from a woman aged 35 to 49 in good health and CMV-seronegative. CDR3s include the opening cysteine and the closing phenylalanine or tryptophan. Fields, in order: D gene, J gene, V gene, CDR3 protein, CDR3 DNA. D genes are given only for firm matches.

D gene: TRBD1; J gene: TRBJ1-2; V gene: TRBV7-3; CDR3 protein: CASTRDRLNYGYTF; CDR3 DNA: TGTGCCAGCACTCGGGACAGACTTAACTATGGCTACACCTTC
D gene: -; J gene: TRBJ1-1; V gene: TRBV4-2; CDR3 protein: CASSPYWGGQGAFF; CDR3 DNA: TGTGCCAGCAGCCCATATTGGGGGGGGCAGGGAGCTTTCTTT
D gene: -; J gene: TRBJ2-2; V gene: TRBV5-4; CDR3 protein: CASSLGGNTGELFF; CDR3 DNA: TGTGCCAGCAGCTTAGGCGGGAACACCGGGGAGCTGTTTTTT
D gene: -; J gene: TRBJ2-5; V gene: TRBV2; CDR3 protein: CASSEAAGRGETQYF; CDR3 DNA: TGTGCCAGCAGTGAAGCCGCCGGGAGAGGGGAGACCCAGTACTTC
D gene: TRBD1; J gene: TRBJ1-6; V gene: TRBV5-1; CDR3 protein: CASSRGTGVPNSPLHF; CDR3 DNA: TGCGCCAGCAGCCGAGGGACAGGGGTCCCCAATTCACCCCTCCACTTT
D gene: -; J gene: TRBJ1-2; V gene: TRBV29-1; CDR3 protein: CSVPGGMKRRGYTF; CDR3 DNA: TGCAGCGTTCCAGGAGGGATGAAGCGTCGTGGCTACACCTTC
D gene: -; J gene: TRBJ1-1; V gene: TRBV19; CDR3 protein: CASSITQTRNTEAFF; CDR3 DNA: TGTGCCAGTAGTATAACACAGACCCGGAACACTGAAGCTTTCTTT
D gene: -; J gene: TRBJ1-4; V gene: TRBV6-1; CDR3 protein: CASSTRAANEKLFF; CDR3 DNA: TGTGCCAGCAGTACCAGGGCAGCTAATGAAAAACTGTTTTTT
D gene: -; J gene: TRBJ1-1; V gene: TRBV18; CDR3 protein: CASSPLQGAEAFF; CDR3 DNA: TGTGCCAGCTCACCACTTCAAGGGGCTGAAGCTTTCTTT
D gene: -; J gene: TRBJ1-1; V gene: TRBV19; CDR3 protein: CASSMSGNADTEAFF; CDR3 DNA: TGTGCCAGTAGTATGTCCGGGAATGCGGACACTGAAGCTTTCTTT
D gene: TRBD1; J gene: TRBJ1-3; V gene: TRBV18; CDR3 protein: CASSLDRNANTIYF; CDR3 DNA: TGTGCCAGCTCATTGGACAGGAATGCGAACACCATATATTTT
D gene: -; J gene: TRBJ1-2; V gene: TRBV29-1; CDR3 protein: CSVEEGRGHYGYTF; CDR3 DNA: TGCAGCGTTGAAGAAGGCAGGGGCCACTATGGCTACACCTTC
D gene: TRBD2; J gene: TRBJ2-3; V gene: TRBV5-5; CDR3 protein: CASSSPPGGVTDTQYF; CDR3 DNA: TGTGCCAGCAGCTCGCCCCCGGGGGGAGTCACAGATACGCAGTATTTT
D gene: -; J gene: TRBJ1-4; V gene: TRBV7-8; CDR3 protein: CASSIYRDGTNEKLFF; CDR3 DNA: TGTGCCAGCAGCATTTACAGGGATGGCACTAATGAAAAACTGTTTTTT
D gene: TRBD1; J gene: TRBJ2-5; V gene: TRBV9; CDR3 protein: CASSVAQGAAKETQYF; CDR3 DNA: TGTGCCAGCAGCGTAGCTCAGGGGGCGGCAAAAGAGACCCAGTACTTC
D gene: -; J gene: TRBJ2-2; V gene: TRBV18; CDR3 protein: CASSREGSGELFF; CDR3 DNA: TGTGCCAGCTCCAGGGAAGGAAGCGGGGAGCTGTTTTTT
D gene: -; J gene: TRBJ2-1; V gene: TRBV7-9; CDR3 protein: CASSLRQVYNEQFF; CDR3 DNA: TGTGCCAGCAGCTTACGCCAGGTGTACAATGAGCAGTTCTTC
D gene: -; J gene: TRBJ1-4; V gene: TRBV10-3; CDR3 protein: CAISESGGRREKLFF; CDR3 DNA: TGTGCCATCAGTGAGTCGGGGGGTCGTCGGGAAAAACTGTTTTTT
D gene: -; J gene: TRBJ1-2; V gene: TRBV5-1; CDR3 protein: CASSWEGGQGYTF; CDR3 DNA: TGCGCCAGCAGCTGGGAGGGGGGCCAGGGCTACACCTTC
D gene: -; J gene: TRBJ2-1; V gene: TRBV7-9; CDR3 protein: CASSLEGYGKQFF; CDR3 DNA: TGTGCCAGCAGCTTAGAGGGCTACGGGAAGCAGTTCTTC